This TCR beta chain was retrieved from a study of cytotoxic CD8 clonotypes in ibrutinib-treated CLL. The wider study: Sample averages reached around 270,000 productive templates and over 85,000 productive rearrangements.

This table comes from immunoSEQ multiplex PCR, and its TCRdb copy is limited to in-frame clones, with some not included. The repertoire holds approximately 200,000 clones, about 72% seen once, with around 15% in the top ten. There are 13 residues in the CDR3. Trimming removed 3 bases at V and 8 bases at J, with 13 bases between. The germline V gene encodes CDR1 MDHEN and CDR2 SYDVKM. The chain has TRBV28 and TRBJ1-2, with D tentatively TRBD1 (6 bases). The TCR was taken from a human donor with chronic lymphocytic leukemia. The specimen was PBMCs, collected after 24 months of ibrutinib treatment. The CDR3 loop is CASSLVQGGGYTF. CDR3 in DNA: TGTGCCAGCAGTTTGGTACAGGGAGGAGGCTACACCTTC.